This T cell receptor beta chain was sequenced in a study of T cell responses to AZD1222 COVID-19 vaccine. General study results and limits: Repertoire sampling occurred only after the peak T cell response.

The table came from immunoSEQ multiplex PCR; TCRdb's copy has only in-frame clones and leaves some out. The sample consists of tens of thousands of clones, 87% of them appearing once. V lost 5 bases and J lost 9; bases outside the gene matches: 10. There are 15 residues in the CDR3. Germline V gene lookup returns CDR1 SGHTA and CDR2 FQGNSA. In regard to this clone: Its antigen remains unidentified.

Sequenced here: peripheral blood, sampled 28 days after the second AZD1222 dose. This chain uses TRBV7-2 with TRBJ2-3; 11 bases are a match to TRBD2. This receptor was obtained from an adult who received the AZD1222 COVID-19 vaccine. CDR3 bases: TGTGCCAGCAGCAAACTAGCGGGAGCCCCGGGGACGCAGTATTTT. Translated, it gives CASSKLAGAPGTQYF.